A single sample is the source of the 9 T cell receptor beta chains below, sequenced in a study of regulatory T cells in long-lasting Graves disease. For TCR beta, libraries came from iRepertoire HTBI primers and Arm-PCR of CDR3 regions. TCRdb fed the multiplex PCR reads into MiXCR, producing one record per CDR3 protein. The table lists 400,000 to 450,000 distinct CDR3 sequences, 14% to 15% of them singletons. Time point given: newly diagnosed GD, antithyroid drugs for less than 3 months. From PBMCs, RNA was extracted and then used to make the TCR library. This same sample was also taken into another study, of T cells in Graves' hyperthyroidism and ophthalmopathy.

The material sequenced was peripheral blood mononuclear cells (PBMCs), taken at new diagnosis, from a patient treated with antithyroid drugs. The receptors come from a young woman with Graves disease.

This clonotype appeared a few times. At one of its ends the junction is not consistent with the germline gene, which may arise from a read error. The rearrangement links TRBV3-1 to TRBJ2-2; 9 bases are shared with TRBD2. This CDR3 comprises 19 residues. CDR1 is LGHDT and CDR2 is YNNKEL in the germline V gene (reference sequence). The CDR3 DNA sequence: TGTGCCGGCAGCCTCAGCGTTGCGGGAGGGCTTGGGGACACCGGGGAGCTGTTTTTT. Its protein is CAGSLSVAGGLGDTGELFF.

Many counts were recorded for this clonotype. The V and J genes are TRBV18 and TRBJ2-3; 12 nucleotides agree with TRBD2. The J segment lost 3 bases and the V segment lost 3 bases, leaving 10 bases of the junction unmatched. This CDR3 spans 18 amino acids. Per the germline V gene, CDR1 is KGHSH and CDR2 is LQKENI. CDR3 bases: TGTGCCAGCTCACCGGCGCCTAGCGGGAGGGCCGGTACAGATACGCAGTATTTT. Its translation is CASSPAPSGRAGTDTQYF.

This clonotype was observed many times. The chain has TRBV28 and TRBJ1-5, with 7 bases aligning to TRBD1. Germline V gives CDR1 MDHEN, CDR2 SYDVKM. This CDR3 region has 15 residues. Trimming took 2 bases from V and 2 from J; bases not matched to a gene: 3. The DNA of the CDR3 is TGTGCCAGCAGTTTAGCAGGACAGGGCAATCAGCCCCAGCATTTT. Translating gives CASSLAGQGNQPQHF. The entire variable domain, with the rest obtained from reference TRBV28 and TRBJ1-5, is as follows: DVKVTQSSRYLVKRTGEKVFLECVQDMDHENMFWYRQDPGLGLRLIYFSYDVKMKEKGDIPEGYSVSREKKERFSLILESASTNQTSMYLCASSLAGQGNQPQHFGDGTRLSIL.

This sequence joins TRBV20-1 and TRBJ1-4; D remains unclear. Looked up from germline, CDR1 is DFQATT and CDR2 is SNEGSKA (reference sequence). This CDR3 has 13 residues. Trimming left V 2 bases short and J 2 bases short, with 6 bases between. DNA for the CDR3: TGCAGTGCTAGACCCGCGACTAATGAAAAACTGTTTTTT. It translates to CSARPATNEKLFF.

This clonotype was seen repeatedly, ten times or more. For the CDR3, the DNA is TGTGCCAGCAGTTACTCCCGCGACAGGTCGAATGAGCAGTTCTTC. Its translation is CASSYSRDRSNEQFF. The V gene is TRBV6-5, the J gene TRBJ2-1; tentative D call: TRBD1 (6 bases). The length of the CDR3 is 15 residues. Germline V gene sequence: CDR1 MNHEY, CDR2 SVGAGI. V lost 0 bases, J lost 7 bases, and 13 bases lay in between.

This chain uses TRBV24-1 with TRBJ2-7, with 8 positions matching TRBD2. V lost 3 bases, J lost 7 bases, and 7 bases stayed unmatched. Germline assignment: CDR1 KGHDR and CDR2 SFDVKD. The CDR3 is 14 amino acids. The DNA of the CDR3 is TGTGCCACCAGTGATGCTGGACTAGCCGGGGAGCAGTACTTC. It yields the protein CATSDAGLAGEQYF.

V and J are TRBV5-1 and TRBJ1-2; 7 bases match TRBD1. Germline V gene lookup returns CDR1 SGHRS and CDR2 YFSETQ. J lost 2 bases, V lost 3 bases, and 1 base had no gene match. CDR3 length: 13 amino acids. The CDR3 region is CASSWGQNYGYTF. The CDR3 DNA is TGCGCCAGCAGCTGGGGACAGAACTATGGCTACACCTTC. The complete variable domain, with remaining parts taken from reference TRBV5-1 and TRBJ1-2, reads KAGVTQTPRYLIKTRGQQVTLSCSPISGHRSVSWYQQTPGQGLQFLFEYFSETQRNKGNFPGRFSGRQFSNSRSEMNVSTLELGDSALYLCASSWGQNYGYTFGSGTRLTVV.

This clonotype was counted only a few times. The chain employs TRBV7-9 and TRBJ2-4; 9 bases match TRBD1. CDR3 length equals 16 residues. Trimming removed 5 bases from V and 3 bases from J; junction bases left unmatched: 8. Per the germline V gene, CDR1 is SEHNR and CDR2 is FQNEAQ (reference sequence). CDR3 sequence reads: CASSGRTGVVKNIQYF. The CDR3, as DNA: TGTGCCAGCAGCGGTCGGACAGGGGTAGTCAAAAACATTCAGTACTTC.

This clonotype appeared many times. This chain links TRBV6-1 with TRBJ2-3; D is uncertain. Trimming removed 0 bases at V and 3 bases at J, with 10 bases between. The CDR3 is 15 amino acids. CDR1 is MNHNS and CDR2 is SASEGT in the germline V gene. CDR3 nucleotides: TGTGCCAGCAGTGAAGCGACCCTAGGGACAGATACGCAGTATTTT. The encoded protein is CASSEATLGTDTQYF.